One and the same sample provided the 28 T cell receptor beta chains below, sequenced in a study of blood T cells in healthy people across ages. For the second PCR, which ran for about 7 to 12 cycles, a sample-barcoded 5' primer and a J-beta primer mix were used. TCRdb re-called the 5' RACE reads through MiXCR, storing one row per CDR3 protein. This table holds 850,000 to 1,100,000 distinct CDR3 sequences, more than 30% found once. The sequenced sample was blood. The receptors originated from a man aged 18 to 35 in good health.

The CDR3 loop is CASSLRQGAYNEQFF. The CDR3 DNA reads TGTGCCAGCAGCTTGAGACAGGGGGCCTACAATGAGCAGTTCTTC. The rearrangement joins TRBV7-2 to TRBJ2-1; 9 nucleotides match TRBD1. With 3 bases clipped from V and 2 bases from J, the junction kept 2 bases outside the gene matches. Germline V lookup: CDR1 SGHTA, CDR2 FQGNSA. The CDR3 length is 15 residues.

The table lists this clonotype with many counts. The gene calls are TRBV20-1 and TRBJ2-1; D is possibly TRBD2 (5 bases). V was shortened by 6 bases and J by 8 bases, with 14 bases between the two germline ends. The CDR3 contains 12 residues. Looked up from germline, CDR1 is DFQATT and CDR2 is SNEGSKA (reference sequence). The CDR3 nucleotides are TGCAGTGCCTCGGCCTGGAGGTATGAGCAGTTCTTC. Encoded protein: CSASAWRYEQFF.

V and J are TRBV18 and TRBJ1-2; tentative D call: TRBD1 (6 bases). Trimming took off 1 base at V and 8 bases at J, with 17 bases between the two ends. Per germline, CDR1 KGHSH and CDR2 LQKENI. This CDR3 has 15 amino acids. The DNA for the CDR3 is TGTGCCAGCTCACCACAAACAGGGATCGAGTCGGGCTACACCTTC. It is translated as CASSPQTGIESGYTF.

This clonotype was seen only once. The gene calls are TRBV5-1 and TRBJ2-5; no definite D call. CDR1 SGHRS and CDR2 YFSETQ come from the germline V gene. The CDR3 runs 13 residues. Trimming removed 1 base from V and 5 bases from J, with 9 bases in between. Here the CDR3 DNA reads TGCGCCAGCAGCTTGCCAACTCCTGAGACCCAGTACTTC. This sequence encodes CASSLPTPETQYF. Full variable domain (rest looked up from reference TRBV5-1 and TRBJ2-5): KAGVTQTPRYLIKTRGQQVTLSCSPISGHRSVSWYQQTPGQGLQFLFEYFSETQRNKGNFPGRFSGRQFSNSRSEMNVSTLELGDSALYLCASSLPTPETQYFGPGTRLLVL.

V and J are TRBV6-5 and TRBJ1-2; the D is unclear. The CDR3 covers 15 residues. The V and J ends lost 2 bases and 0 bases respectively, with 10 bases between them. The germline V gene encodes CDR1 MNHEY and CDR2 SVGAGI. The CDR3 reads CASSYKLGTNYGYTF. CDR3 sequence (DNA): TGTGCCAGCAGTTACAAGTTGGGCACTAACTATGGCTACACCTTC.

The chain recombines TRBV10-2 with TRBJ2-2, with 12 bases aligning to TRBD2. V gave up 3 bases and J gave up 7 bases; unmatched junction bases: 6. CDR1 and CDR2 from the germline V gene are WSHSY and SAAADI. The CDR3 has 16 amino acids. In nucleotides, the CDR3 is TGCGCCAGCAGTGACCCTAGCGGGGGGGGTCACGGGGAGCTGTTTTTT. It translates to CASSDPSGGGHGELFF.

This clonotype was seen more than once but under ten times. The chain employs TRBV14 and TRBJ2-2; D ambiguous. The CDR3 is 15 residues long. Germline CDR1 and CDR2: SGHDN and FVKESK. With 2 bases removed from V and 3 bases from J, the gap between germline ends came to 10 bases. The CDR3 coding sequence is TGTGCCAGCAGCCAAAACATCTTCGACACCGGGGAGCTGTTTTTT. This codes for CASSQNIFDTGELFF.

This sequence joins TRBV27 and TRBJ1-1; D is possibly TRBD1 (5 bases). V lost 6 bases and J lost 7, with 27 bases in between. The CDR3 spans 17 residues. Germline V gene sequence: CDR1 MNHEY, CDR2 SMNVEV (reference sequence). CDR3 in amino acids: CASSLQVRGSDGVEAFF. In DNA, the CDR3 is TGTGCCAGCAGCTTACAGGTCAGAGGGAGTGACGGTGTTGAAGCTTTCTTT.

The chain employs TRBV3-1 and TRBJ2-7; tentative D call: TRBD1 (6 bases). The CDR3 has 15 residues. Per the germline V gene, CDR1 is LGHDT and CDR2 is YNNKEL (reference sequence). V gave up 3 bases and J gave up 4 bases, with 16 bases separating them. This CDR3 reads CASSHQPRGLYEQYF. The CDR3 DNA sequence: TGTGCCAGCAGCCACCAACCCAGGGGTCTGTACGAGCAGTACTTC.

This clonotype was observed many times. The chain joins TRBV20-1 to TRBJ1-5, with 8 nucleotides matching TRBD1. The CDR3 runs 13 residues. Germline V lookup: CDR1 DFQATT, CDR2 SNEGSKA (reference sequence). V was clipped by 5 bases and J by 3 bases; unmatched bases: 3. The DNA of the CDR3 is TGCAGTGCTGGGGGACAGGTCAATCAGCCCCAGCATTTT. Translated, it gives CSAGGQVNQPQHF.

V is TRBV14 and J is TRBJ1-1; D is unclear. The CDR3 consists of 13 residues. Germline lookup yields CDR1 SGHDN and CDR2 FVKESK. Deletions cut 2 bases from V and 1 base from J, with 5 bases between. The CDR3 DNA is TGTGCCAGCAGCCAACAGTCGAACACTGAAGCTTTCTTT. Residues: CASSQQSNTEAFF.

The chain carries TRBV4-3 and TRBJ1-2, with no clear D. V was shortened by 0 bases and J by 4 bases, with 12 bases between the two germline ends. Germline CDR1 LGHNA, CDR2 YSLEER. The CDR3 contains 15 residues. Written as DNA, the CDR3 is TGCGCCAGCAGCCAAGATCGAGACATAATCTATGGCTACACCTTC. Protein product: CASSQDRDIIYGYTF.

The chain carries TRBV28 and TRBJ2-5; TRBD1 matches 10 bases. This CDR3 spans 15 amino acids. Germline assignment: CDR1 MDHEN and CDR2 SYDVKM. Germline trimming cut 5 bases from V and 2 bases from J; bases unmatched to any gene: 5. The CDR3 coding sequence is TGTGCCAGCAGTAAATGGACAGGGGGACAAGAGACCCAGTACTTC. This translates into CASSKWTGGQETQYF.

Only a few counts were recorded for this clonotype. The CDR3 reads CATSDTKGKQGRTYNEQFF. CDR3 coding DNA: TGTGCCACCAGTGACACGAAAGGGAAACAGGGCCGAACCTACAATGAGCAGTTCTTC. This rearrangement joins TRBV24-1 to TRBJ2-1; D is perhaps TRBD1 (6 bases). Germline lookup yields CDR1 KGHDR and CDR2 SFDVKD. The germline V and J ends were trimmed by 4 bases and 2 bases, with 23 bases remaining between them. The CDR3 spans 19 residues.

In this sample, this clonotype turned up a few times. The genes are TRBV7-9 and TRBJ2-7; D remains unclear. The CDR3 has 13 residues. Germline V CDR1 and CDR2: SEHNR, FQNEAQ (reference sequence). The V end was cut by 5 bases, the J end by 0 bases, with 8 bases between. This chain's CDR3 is CASSHQSSYEQYF. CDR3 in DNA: TGTGCCAGCAGCCACCAGAGCTCCTACGAGCAGTACTTC.

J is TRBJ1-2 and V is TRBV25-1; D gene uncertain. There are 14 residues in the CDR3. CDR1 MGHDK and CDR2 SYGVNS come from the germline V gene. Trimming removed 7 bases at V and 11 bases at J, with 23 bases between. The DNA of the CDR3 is TGTGCCAGCACCCCCTGGGATGAAGCGTTGGGTTACACCTTC. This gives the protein CASTPWDEALGYTF.

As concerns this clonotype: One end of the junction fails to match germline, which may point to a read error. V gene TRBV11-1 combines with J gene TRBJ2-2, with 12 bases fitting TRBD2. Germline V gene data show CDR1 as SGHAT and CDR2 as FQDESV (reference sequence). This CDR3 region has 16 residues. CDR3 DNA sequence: TGTGCCAGCAGCAATGGACTAGCGGGGAACCCCGGGGAGCTGTTTTTT. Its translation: CASSNGLAGNPGELFF. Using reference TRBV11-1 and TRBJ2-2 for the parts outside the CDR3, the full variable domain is EAEVAQSPRYKITEKSQAVAFWCDPISGHATLYWYRQILGQGPELLVQFQDESVVDDSQLPKDRFSAERLKGVDSTLKIQPAELGDSAMYLCASSNGLAGNPGELFFGEGSRLTVL.

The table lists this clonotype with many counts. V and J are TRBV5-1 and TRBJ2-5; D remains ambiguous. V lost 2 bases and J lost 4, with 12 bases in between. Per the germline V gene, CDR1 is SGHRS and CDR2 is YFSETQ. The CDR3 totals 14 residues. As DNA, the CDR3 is TGCGCCAGCAGCTTAGGACGTTCAAGAGAGACCCAGTACTTC. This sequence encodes CASSLGRSRETQYF.

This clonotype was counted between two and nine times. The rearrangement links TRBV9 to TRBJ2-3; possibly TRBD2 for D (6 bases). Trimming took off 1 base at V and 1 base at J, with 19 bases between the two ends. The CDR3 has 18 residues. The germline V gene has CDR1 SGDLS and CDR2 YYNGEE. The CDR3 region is CASSVHGGTTTRTDTQYF. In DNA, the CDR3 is TGTGCCAGCAGCGTACATGGGGGGACCACGACTCGCACAGATACGCAGTATTTT.

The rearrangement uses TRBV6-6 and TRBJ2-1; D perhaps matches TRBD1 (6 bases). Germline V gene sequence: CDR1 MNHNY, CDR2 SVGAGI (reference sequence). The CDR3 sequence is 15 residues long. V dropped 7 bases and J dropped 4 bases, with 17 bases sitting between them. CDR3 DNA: TGTGCCAGCATCAACTCAGGGGAAGCATACAATGAGCAGTTCTTC. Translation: CASINSGEAYNEQFF.

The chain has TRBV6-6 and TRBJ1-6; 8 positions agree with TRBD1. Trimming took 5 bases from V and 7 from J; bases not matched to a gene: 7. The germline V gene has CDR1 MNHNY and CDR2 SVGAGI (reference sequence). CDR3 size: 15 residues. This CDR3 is CASSGGQGWNSPLHF. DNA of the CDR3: TGTGCCAGCAGTGGCGGACAGGGATGGAATTCACCCCTCCACTTT.

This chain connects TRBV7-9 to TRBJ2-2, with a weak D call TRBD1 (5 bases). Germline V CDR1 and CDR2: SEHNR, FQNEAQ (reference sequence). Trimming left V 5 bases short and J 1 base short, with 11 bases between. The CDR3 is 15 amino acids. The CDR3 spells CASSTDRLNTGELFF. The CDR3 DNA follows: TGTGCCAGCAGCACAGACAGATTGAACACCGGGGAGCTGTTTTTT.

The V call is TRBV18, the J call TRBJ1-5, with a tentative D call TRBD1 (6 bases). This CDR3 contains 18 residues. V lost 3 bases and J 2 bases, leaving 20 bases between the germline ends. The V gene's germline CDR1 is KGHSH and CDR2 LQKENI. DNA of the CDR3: TGTGCCAGCTCACCGAAAGCGTTCCGGACAGATCGCAATCAGCCCCAGCATTTT. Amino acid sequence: CASSPKAFRTDRNQPQHF.

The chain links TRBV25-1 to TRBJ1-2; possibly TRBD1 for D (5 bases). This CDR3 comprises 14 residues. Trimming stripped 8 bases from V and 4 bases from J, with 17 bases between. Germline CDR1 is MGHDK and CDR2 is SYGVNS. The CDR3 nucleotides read TGTGCCAGCTGCCTCTGGGAGGGACCCTATGGCTACACCTTC. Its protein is CASCLWEGPYGYTF.

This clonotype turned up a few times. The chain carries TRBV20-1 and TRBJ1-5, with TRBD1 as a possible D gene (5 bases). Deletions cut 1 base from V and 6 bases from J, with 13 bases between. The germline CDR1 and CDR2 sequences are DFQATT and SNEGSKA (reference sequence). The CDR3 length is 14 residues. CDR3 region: CSARVDWGGQPQHF. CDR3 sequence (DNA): TGCAGTGCTAGAGTTGATTGGGGGGGTCAGCCCCAGCATTTT.

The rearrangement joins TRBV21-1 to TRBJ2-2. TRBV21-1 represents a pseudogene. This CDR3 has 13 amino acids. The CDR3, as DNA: TGTGCCAGCAGCAAACAAGGTGGCGGGGAGCTGTTTTTT. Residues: CASSKQGGGELFF.

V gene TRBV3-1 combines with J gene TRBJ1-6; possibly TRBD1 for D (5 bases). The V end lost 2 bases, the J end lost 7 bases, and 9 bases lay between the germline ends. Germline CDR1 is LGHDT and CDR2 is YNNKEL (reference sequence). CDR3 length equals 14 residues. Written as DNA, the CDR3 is TGTGCCAGCAGCCAACAGGGAAGAAATTCACCCCTCCACTTT. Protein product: CASSQQGRNSPLHF.

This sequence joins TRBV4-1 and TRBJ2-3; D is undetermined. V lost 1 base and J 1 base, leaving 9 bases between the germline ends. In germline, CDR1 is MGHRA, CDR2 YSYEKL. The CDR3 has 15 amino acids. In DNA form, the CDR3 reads TGCGCCAGCAGCCAAGTCTATCGGGGCACAGATACGCAGTATTTT. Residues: CASSQVYRGTDTQYF.